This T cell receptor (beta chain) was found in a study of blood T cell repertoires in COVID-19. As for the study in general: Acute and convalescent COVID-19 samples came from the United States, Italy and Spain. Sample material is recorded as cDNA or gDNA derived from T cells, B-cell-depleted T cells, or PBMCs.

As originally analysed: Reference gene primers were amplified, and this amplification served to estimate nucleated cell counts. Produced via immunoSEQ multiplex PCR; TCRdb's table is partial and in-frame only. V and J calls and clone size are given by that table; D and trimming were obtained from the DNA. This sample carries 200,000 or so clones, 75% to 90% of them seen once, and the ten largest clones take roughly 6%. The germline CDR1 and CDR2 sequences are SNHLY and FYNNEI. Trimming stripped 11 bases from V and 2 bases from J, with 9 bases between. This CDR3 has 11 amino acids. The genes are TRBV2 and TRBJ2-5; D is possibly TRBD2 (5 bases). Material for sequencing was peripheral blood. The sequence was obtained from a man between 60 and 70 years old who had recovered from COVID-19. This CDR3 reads CAAGLQETQYF. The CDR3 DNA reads TGTGCCGCGGGCCTTCAAGAGACCCAGTACTTC.